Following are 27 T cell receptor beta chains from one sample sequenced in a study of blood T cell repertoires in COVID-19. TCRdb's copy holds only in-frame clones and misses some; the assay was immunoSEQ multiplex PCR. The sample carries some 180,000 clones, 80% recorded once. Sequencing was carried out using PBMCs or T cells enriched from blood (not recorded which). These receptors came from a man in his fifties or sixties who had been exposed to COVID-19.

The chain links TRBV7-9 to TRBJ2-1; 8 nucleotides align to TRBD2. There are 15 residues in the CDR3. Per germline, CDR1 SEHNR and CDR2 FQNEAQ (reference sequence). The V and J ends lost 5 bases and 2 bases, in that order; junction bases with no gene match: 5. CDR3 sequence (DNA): TGTGCCAGCAGCCAAACTAGCGGTACCTACAATGAGCAGTTCTTC. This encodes CASSQTSGTYNEQFF.

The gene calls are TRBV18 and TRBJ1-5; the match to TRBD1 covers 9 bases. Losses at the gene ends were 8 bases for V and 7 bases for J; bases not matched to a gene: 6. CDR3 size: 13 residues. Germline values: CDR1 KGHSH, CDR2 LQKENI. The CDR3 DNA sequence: TGTGCCAGCACCCGACAGGGGGGCCAGCCCCAGCATTTT. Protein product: CASTRQGGQPQHF.

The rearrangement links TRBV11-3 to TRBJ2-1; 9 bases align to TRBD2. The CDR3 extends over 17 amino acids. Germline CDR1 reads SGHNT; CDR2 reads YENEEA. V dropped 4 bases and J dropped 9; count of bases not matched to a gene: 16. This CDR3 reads CASSSGRLAGDRGEQFF. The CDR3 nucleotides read TGTGCCAGCAGCTCCGGGCGATTAGCGGGAGACCGGGGTGAGCAGTTCTTC.

CDR3 protein: CASSQEITGTGELFF. The CDR3 bases are TGCGCCAGCAGCCAAGAAATAACGGGCACCGGGGAGCTGTTTTTT. The genes are TRBV4-1 and TRBJ2-2, with no clear D. From germline, CDR1 is MGHRA and CDR2 YSYEKL. The CDR3 spans 15 residues. V shed 0 bases and J shed 4 bases, with 9 bases lying between them.

In DNA form, the CDR3 reads TGTGCCAGCAGCTTATCGCAGTACAATGAGCAGTTCTTC. It translates to CASSLSQYNEQFF. The chain carries TRBV7-3 and TRBJ2-1; D ambiguous. The length of the CDR3 is 13 residues. Trimming took 2 bases from V and 4 from J, leaving 6 bases between them. CDR1 SGHTA and CDR2 FQGTGA come from the germline V gene.

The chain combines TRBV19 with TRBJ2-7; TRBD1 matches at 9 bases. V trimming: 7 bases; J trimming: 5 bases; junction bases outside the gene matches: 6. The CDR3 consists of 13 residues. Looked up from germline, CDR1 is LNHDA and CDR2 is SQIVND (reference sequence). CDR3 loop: CASTRRTGDEQYF. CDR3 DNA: TGTGCCAGTACCCGGAGGACAGGGGACGAGCAGTACTTC.

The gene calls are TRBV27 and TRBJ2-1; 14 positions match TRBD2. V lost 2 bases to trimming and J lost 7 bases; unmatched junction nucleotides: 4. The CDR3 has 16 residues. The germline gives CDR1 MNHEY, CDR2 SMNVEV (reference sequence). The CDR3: CASSLLTSGRVNEQFF. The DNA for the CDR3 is TGTGCCAGCAGTTTACTGACTAGCGGGAGGGTGAATGAGCAGTTCTTC.

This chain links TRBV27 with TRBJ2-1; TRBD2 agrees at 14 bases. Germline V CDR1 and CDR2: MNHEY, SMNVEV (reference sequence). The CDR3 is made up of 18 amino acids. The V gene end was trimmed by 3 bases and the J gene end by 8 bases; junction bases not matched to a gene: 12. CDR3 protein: CASSFPGLAGGSWDEQFF. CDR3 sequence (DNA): TGTGCCAGCAGTTTCCCAGGACTAGCGGGAGGTTCGTGGGATGAGCAGTTCTTC.

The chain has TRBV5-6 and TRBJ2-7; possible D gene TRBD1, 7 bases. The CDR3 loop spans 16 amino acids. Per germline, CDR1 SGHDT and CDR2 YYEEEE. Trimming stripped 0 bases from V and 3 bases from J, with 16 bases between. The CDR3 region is CASSLGWGDRNYEQYF. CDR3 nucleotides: TGTGCCAGCAGCTTGGGGTGGGGGGACAGAAACTACGAGCAGTACTTC.

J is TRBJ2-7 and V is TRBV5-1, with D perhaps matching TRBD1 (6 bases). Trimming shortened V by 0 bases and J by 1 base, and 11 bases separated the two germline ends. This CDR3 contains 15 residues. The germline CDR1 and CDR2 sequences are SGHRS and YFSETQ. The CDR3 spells CASSLGNRVSYEQYF. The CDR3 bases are TGCGCCAGCAGCTTGGGCAACAGGGTGTCCTACGAGCAGTACTTC.

The CDR3 nucleotides are TGTGCCAGCAGCCCAACTAGCGGGTATGGTGAGACCCAGTACTTC. Translated: CASSPTSGYGETQYF. The J gene is TRBJ2-5, the V gene TRBV7-2, with 9 bases fitting TRBD2. The CDR3 contains 15 residues. Germline V gene lookup returns CDR1 SGHTA and CDR2 FQGNSA. J lost 5 bases, V lost 5 bases, and 9 bases had no gene match. The whole variable domain, remainder taken from reference TRBV7-2 and TRBJ2-5, is GAGVSQSPSNKVTEKGKDVELRCDPISGHTALYWYRQSLGQGLEFLIYFQGNSAPDKSGLPSDRFSAERTGGSVSTLTIQRTQQEDSAVYLCASSPTSGYGETQYFGPGTRLLVL.

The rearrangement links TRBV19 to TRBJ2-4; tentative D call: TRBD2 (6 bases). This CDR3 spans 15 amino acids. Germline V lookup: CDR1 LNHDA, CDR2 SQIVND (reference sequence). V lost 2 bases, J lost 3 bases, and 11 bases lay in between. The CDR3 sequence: CASSISGDGKNIQYF. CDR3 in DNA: TGTGCCAGTAGTATATCGGGGGATGGCAAAAACATTCAGTACTTC.

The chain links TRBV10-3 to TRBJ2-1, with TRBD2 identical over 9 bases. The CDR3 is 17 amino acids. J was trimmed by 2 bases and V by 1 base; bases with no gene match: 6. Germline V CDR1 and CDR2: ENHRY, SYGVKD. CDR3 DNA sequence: TGTGCCATCAGTGAGTTTCGGCTAGCGGGAACCTACAATGAGCAGTTCTTC. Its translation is CAISEFRLAGTYNEQFF.

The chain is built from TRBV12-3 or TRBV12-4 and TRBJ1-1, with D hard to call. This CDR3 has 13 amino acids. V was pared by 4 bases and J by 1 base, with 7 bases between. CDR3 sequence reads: CASSSAANTEAFF. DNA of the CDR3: TGTGCCAGCAGTTCGGCGGCGAACACTGAAGCTTTCTTT.

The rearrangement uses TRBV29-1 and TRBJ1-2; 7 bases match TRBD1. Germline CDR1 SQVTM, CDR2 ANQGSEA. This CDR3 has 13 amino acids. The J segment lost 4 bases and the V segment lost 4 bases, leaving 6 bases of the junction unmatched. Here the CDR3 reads CSVVTGSGYGYTF. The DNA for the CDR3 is TGCAGCGTTGTGACAGGGAGCGGCTATGGCTACACCTTC.

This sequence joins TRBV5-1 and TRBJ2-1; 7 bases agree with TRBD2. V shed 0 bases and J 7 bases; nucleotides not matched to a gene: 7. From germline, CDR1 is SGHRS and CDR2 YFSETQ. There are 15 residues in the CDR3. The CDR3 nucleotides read TGCGCCAGCAGCTTGGCGGCGGGAGTGGGGAATGAGCAGTTCTTC. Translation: CASSLAAGVGNEQFF.

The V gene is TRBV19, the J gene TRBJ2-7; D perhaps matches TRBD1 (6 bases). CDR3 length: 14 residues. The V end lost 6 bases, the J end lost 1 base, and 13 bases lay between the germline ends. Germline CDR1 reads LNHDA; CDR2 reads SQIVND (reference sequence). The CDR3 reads CASRTTGNSYEQYF. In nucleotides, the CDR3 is TGTGCCAGTAGGACAACAGGGAATTCCTACGAGCAGTACTTC.

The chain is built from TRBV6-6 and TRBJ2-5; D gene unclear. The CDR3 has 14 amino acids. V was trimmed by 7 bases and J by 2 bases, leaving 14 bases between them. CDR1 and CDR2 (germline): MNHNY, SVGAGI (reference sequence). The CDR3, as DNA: TGTGCCAGCACTCAGCTAGGATTACAAGAGACCCAGTACTTC. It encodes CASTQLGLQETQYF.

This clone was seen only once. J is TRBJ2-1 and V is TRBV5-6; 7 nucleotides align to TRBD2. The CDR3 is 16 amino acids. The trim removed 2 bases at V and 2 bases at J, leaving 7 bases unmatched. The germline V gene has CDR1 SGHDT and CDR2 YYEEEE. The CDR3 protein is CASSFGSSGAYNEQFF. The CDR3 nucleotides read TGTGCCAGCAGCTTCGGATCTAGCGGAGCCTACAATGAGCAGTTCTTC.

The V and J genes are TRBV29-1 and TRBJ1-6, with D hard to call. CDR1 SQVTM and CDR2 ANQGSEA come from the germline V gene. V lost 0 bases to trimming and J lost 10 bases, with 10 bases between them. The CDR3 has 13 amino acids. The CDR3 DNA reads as TGCAGCGTTGAAGAAGGACGGGGATCACCCCTCCACTTT. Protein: CSVEEGRGSPLHF. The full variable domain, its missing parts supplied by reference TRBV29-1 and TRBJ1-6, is SAVISQKPSRDICQRGTSLTIQCQVDSQVTMMFWYRQQPGQSLTLIATANQGSEATYESGFVIDKFPISRPNLTFSTLTVSNMSPEDSSIYLCSVEEGRGSPLHFGNGTRLTVT.

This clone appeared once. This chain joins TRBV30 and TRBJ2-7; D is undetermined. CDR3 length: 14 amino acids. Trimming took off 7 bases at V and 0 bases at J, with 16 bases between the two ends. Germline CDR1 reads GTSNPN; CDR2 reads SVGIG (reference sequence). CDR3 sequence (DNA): TGTGCCTCCACTACCTCAAGGAGCTCCTACGAGCAGTACTTC. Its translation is CASTTSRSSYEQYF. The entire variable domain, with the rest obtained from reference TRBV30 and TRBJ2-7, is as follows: SQTIHQWPATLVQPVGSPLSLECTVEGTSNPNLYWYRQAAGRGLQLLFYSVGIGQISSEVPQNLSASRPQDRQFILSSKKLLLSDSGFYLCASTTSRSSYEQYFGPGTRLTVT.

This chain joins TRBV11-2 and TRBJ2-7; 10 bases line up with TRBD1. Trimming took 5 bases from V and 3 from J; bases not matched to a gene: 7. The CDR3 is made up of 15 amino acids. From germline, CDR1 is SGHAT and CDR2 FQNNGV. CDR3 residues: CASSAGQGGIYEQYF. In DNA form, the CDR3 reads TGTGCCAGCAGCGCAGGACAGGGGGGAATCTACGAGCAGTACTTC. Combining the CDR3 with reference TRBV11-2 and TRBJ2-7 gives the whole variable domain EAGVAQSPRYKIIEKRQSVAFWCNPISGHATLYWYQQILGQGPKLLIQFQNNGVVDDSQLPKDRFSAERLKGVDSTLKIQPAKLEDSAVYLCASSAGQGGIYEQYFGPGTRLTVT.

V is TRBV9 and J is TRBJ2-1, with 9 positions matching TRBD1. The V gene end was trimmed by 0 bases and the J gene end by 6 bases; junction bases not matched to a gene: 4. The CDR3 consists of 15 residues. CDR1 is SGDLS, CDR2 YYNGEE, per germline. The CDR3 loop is CASSVGQGGSNEQFF. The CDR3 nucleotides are TGTGCCAGCAGCGTAGGACAGGGGGGAAGCAATGAGCAGTTCTTC.

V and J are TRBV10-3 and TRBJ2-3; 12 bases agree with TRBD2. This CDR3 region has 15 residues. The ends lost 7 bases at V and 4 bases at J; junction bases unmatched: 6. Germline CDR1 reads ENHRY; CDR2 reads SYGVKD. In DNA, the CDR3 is TGTGCCATCACTCTAGCGGGAGGGCCCGCAGATACGCAGTATTTT. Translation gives CAITLAGGPADTQYF.

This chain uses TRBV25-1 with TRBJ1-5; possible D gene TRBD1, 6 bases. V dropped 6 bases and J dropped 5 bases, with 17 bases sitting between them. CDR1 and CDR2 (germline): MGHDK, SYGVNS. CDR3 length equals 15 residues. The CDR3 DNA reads TGTGCCAGCAGCGCCCGGGGGGCGGGGGATCAGCCCCAGCATTTT. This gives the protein CASSARGAGDQPQHF.

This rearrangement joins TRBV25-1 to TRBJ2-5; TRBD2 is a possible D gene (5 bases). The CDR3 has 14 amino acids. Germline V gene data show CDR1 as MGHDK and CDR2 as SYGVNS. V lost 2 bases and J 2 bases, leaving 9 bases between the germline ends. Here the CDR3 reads CASSEGGVQETQYF. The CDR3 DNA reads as TGTGCCAGCAGTGAAGGAGGCGTACAAGAGACCCAGTACTTC.

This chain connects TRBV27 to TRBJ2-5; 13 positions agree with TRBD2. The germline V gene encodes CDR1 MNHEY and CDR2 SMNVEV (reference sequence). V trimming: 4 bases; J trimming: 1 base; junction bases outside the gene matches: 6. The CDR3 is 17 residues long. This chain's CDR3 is CASSSLGLAGVQETQYF. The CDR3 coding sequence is TGTGCCAGCAGTTCCCTCGGACTAGCGGGAGTCCAAGAGACCCAGTACTTC.